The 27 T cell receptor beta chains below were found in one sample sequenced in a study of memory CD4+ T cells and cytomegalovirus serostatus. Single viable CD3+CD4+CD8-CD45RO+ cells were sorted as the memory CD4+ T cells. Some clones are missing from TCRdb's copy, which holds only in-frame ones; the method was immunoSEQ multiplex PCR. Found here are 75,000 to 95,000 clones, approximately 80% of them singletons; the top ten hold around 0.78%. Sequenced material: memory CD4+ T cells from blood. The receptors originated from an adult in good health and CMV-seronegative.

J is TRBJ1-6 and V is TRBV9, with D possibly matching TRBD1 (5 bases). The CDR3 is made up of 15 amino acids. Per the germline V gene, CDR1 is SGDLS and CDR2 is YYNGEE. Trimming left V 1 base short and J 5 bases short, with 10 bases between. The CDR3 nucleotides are TGTGCCAGCAGCGTAAGTGGGGGTCATAATTCACCCCTCCACTTT. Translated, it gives CASSVSGGHNSPLHF.

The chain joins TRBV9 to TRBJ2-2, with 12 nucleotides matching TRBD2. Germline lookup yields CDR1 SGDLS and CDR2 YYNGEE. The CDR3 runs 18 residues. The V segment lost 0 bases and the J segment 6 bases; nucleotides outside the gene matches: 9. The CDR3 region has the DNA TGTGCCAGCAGCGTAGCTCTAGCGGGGGGGGGTGGCTCCGGGGAGCTGTTTTTT. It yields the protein CASSVALAGGGGSGELFF.

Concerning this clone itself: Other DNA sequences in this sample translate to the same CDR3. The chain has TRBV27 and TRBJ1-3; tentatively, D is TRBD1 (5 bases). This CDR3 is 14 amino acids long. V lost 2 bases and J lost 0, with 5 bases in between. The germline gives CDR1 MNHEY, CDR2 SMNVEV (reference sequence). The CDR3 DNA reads TGTGCCAGCAGTTTAGGGGGCTCTGGAAACACCATATATTTT. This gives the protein CASSLGGSGNTIYF.

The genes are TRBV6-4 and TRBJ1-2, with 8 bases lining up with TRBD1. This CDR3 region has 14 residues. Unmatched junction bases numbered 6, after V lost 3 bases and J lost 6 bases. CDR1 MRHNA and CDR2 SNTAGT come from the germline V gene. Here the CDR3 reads CASSERQGPDGYTF. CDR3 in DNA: TGTGCCAGCAGTGAGCGACAGGGGCCGGATGGCTACACCTTC.

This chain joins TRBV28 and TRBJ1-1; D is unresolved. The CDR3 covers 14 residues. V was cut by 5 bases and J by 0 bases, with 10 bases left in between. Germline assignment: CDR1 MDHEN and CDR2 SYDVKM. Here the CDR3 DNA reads TGTGCCAGCAGTAGAGTACTCATGAACACTGAAGCTTTCTTT. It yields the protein CASSRVLMNTEAFF.

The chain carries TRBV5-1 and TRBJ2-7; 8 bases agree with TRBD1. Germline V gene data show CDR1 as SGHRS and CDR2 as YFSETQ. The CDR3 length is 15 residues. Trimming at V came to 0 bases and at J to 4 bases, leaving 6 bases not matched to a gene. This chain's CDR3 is CASSLGTGRIYEQYF. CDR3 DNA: TGCGCCAGCAGCTTGGGGACAGGGAGGATTTACGAGCAGTACTTC. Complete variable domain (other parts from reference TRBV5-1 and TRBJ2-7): KAGVTQTPRYLIKTRGQQVTLSCSPISGHRSVSWYQQTPGQGLQFLFEYFSETQRNKGNFPGRFSGRQFSNSRSEMNVSTLELGDSALYLCASSLGTGRIYEQYFGPGTRLTVT.

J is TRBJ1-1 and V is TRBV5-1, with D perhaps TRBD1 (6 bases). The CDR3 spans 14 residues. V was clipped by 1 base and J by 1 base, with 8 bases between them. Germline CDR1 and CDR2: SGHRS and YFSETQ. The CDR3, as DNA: TGCGCCAGCAGCTTGTACAGGGCGAACACTGAAGCTTTCTTT. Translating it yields CASSLYRANTEAFF.

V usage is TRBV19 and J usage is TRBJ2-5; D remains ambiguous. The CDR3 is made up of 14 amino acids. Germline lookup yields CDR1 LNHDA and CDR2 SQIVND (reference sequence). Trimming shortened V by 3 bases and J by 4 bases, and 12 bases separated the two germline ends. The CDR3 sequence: CASSISSNSETQYF. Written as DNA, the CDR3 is TGTGCCAGTAGTATCAGTAGCAATTCAGAGACCCAGTACTTC. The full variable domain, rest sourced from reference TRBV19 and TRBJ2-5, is DGGITQSPKYLFRKEGQNVTLSCEQNLNHDAMYWYRQDPGQGLRLIYYSQIVNDFQKGDIAEGYSVSREKKESFPLTVTSAQKNPTAFYLCASSISSNSETQYFGPGTRLLVL.

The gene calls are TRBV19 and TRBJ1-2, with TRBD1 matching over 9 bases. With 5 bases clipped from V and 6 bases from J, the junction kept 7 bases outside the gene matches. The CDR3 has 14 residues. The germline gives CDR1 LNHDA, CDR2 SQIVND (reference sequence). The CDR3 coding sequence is TGTGCCAGTAGTTCGCTACAGGGGGCGCATGGCTACACCTTC. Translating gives CASSSLQGAHGYTF.

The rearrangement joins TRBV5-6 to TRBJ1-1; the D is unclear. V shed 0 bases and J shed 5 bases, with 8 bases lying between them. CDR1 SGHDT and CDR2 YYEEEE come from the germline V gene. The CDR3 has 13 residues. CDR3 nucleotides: TGTGCCAGCAGCTTGGTGCGAGGAACTGAAGCTTTCTTT. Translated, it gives CASSLVRGTEAFF.

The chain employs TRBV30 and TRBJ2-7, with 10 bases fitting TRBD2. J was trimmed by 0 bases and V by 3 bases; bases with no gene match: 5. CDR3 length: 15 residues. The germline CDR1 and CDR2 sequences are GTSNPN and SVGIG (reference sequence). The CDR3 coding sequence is TGTGCCTGGAGCGAACTAGCGGGGTACTCCTACGAGCAGTACTTC. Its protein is CAWSELAGYSYEQYF.

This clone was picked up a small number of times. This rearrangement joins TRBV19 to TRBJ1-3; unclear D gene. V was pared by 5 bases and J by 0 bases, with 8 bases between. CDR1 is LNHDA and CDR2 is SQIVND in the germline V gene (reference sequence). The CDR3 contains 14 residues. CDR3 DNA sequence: TGTGCCAGTAGTCGGCGGGACTCTGGAAACACCATATATTTT. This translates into CASSRRDSGNTIYF.

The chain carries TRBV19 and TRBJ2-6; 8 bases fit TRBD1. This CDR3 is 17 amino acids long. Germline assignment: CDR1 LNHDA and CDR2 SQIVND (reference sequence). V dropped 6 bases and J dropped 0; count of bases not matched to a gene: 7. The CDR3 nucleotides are TGTGCCAGTAGCCGGGACAGGCTTCTCTCTGGGGCCAACGTCCTGACTTTC. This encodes CASSRDRLLSGANVLTF.

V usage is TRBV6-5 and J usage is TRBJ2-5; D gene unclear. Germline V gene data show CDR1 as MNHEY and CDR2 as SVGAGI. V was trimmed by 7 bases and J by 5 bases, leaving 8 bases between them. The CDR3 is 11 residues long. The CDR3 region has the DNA TGTGCCAGCAATCACGGGGAGACCCAGTACTTC. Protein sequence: CASNHGETQYF.

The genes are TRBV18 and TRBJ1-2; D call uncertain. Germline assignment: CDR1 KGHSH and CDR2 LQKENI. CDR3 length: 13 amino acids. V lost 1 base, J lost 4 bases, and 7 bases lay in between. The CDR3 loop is CASSPLAAYGYTF. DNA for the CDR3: TGTGCCAGCTCACCACTGGCAGCCTATGGCTACACCTTC.

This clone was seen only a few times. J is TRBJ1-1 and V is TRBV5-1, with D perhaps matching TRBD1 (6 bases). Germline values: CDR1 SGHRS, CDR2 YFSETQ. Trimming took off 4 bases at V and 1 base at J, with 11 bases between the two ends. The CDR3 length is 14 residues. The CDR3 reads CASSQGRGNTEAFF. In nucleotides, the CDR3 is TGCGCCAGCAGCCAGGGGAGGGGGAACACTGAAGCTTTCTTT.

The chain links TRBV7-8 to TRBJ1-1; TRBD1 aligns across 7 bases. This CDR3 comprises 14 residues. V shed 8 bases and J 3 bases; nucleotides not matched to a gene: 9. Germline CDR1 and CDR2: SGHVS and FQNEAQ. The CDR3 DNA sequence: TGTGCCAGCTCTCATCTGGGGACAGACACTGAAGCTTTCTTT. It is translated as CASSHLGTDTEAFF.

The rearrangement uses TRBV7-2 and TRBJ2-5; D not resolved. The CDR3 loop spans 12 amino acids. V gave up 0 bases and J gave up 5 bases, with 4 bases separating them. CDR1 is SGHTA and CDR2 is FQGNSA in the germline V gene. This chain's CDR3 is CASSLAWETQYF. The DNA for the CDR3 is TGTGCCAGCAGCTTAGCCTGGGAGACCCAGTACTTC.

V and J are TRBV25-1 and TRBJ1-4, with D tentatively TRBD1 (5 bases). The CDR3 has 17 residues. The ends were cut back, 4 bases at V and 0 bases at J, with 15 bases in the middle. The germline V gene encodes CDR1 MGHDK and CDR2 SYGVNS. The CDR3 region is CASSALGGHATNEKLFF. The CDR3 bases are TGTGCCAGCAGTGCCCTTGGGGGTCATGCAACTAATGAAAAACTGTTTTTT.

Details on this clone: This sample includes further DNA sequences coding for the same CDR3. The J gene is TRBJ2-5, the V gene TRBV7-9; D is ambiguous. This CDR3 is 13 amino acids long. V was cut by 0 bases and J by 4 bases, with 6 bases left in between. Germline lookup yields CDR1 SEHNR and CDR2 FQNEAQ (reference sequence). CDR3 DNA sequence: TGTGCCAGCAGCTTAGCGGGTCCAGAGACCCAGTACTTC. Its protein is CASSLAGPETQYF.

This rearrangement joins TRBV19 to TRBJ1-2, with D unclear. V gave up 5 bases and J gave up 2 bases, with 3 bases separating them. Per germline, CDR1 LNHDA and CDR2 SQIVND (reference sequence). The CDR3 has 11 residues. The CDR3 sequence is CASSLNYGYTF. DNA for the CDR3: TGTGCCAGTAGTCTCAACTATGGCTACACCTTC. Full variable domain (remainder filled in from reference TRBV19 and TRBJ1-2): DGGITQSPKYLFRKEGQNVTLSCEQNLNHDAMYWYRQDPGQGLRLIYYSQIVNDFQKGDIAEGYSVSREKKESFPLTVTSAQKNPTAFYLCASSLNYGYTFGSGTRLTVV.

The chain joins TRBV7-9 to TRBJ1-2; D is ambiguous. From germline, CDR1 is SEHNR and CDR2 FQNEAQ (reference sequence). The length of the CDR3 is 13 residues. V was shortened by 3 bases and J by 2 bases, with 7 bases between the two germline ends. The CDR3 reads CASSLPANYGYTF. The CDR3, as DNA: TGTGCCAGCAGCTTGCCAGCAAACTATGGCTACACCTTC.

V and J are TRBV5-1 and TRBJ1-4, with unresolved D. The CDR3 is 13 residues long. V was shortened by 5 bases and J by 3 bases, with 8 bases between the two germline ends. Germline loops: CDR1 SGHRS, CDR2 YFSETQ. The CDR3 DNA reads TGCGCCAGCAGGACCGATCCTAATGAAAAACTGTTTTTT. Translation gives CASRTDPNEKLFF. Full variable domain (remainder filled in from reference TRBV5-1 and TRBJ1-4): KAGVTQTPRYLIKTRGQQVTLSCSPISGHRSVSWYQQTPGQGLQFLFEYFSETQRNKGNFPGRFSGRQFSNSRSEMNVSTLELGDSALYLCASRTDPNEKLFFGSGTQLSVL.

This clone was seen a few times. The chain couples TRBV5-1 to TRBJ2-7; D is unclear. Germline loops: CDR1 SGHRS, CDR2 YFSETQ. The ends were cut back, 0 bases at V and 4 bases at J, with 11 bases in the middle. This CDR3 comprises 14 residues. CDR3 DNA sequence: TGCGCCAGCAGCTTGGACTCGGACGGATACGAGCAGTACTTC. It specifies CASSLDSDGYEQYF.

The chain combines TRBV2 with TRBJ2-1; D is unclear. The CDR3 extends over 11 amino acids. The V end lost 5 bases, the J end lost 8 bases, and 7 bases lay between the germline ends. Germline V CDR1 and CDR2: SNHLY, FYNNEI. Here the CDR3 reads CASSKKYEQFF. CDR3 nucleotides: TGTGCCAGCAGTAAAAAGTATGAGCAGTTCTTC.

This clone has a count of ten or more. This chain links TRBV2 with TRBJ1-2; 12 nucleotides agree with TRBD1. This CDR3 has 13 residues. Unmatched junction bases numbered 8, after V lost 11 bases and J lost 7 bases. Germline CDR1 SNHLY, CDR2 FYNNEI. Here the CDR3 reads CACRGQGAAGYTF. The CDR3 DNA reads TGTGCCTGCCGGGGACAGGGGGCAGCTGGCTACACCTTC.

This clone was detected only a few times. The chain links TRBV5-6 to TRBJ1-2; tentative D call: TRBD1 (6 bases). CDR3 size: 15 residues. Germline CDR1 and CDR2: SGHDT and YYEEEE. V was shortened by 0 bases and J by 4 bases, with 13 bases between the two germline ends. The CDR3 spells CASSLDRDGGYGYTF. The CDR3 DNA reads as TGTGCCAGCAGCTTGGACAGGGATGGAGGCTATGGCTACACCTTC.